Below are 12 T cell receptor beta chains sequenced from a single sample in a study of response to subunit inactivated influenza vaccine. Each CDR3 protein is one row after TCRdb ran MiXCR on the RT-PCR reads. The sample contains hundreds of thousands of distinct CDR3 sequences, approximately 15% of which appear only once. The sequences come from PBMCs from blood, collected roughly 12 days after vaccination. The receptors here all came from a man aged 50-60 years who received an inactivated influenza vaccine.

This clonotype has just a few counts. CDR3 in amino acids: CASSVRVGEQYF. CDR3 DNA sequence: TGTGCCAGCAGCGTCAGGGTCGGGGAGCAGTACTTC. This chain links TRBV12-3 or TRBV12-4 with TRBJ2-7; tentative D call: TRBD1 (5 bases). This CDR3 is built from 12 residues. V lost 6 bases and J 7 bases, leaving 13 bases between the germline ends.

The chain joins TRBV10-3 to TRBJ2-2; D is ambiguous. The CDR3 totals 14 residues. CDR1 and CDR2 (germline): ENHRY, SYGVKD. V lost 8 bases to trimming and J lost 4 bases, with 14 bases between them. This chain's CDR3 is CAIGRVGSTGELFF. The CDR3 nucleotides are TGTGCCATCGGTAGGGTAGGAAGCACCGGGGAGCTGTTTTTT.

This clonotype came up a few times. The V gene is TRBV12-3 or TRBV12-4, the J gene TRBJ2-5, with D perhaps matching TRBD1 or TRBD2 (6 bases each). V was clipped by 5 bases and J by 4 bases, with 17 bases between them. This CDR3 is 15 amino acids long. This chain's CDR3 is CASSLGVGGRETQYF. For the CDR3, the DNA is TGTGCCAGCAGTCTAGGTGTGGGGGGCAGAGAGACCCAGTACTTC.

This rearrangement joins TRBV13 to TRBJ2-5; 8 bases agree with TRBD2. Germline V gives CDR1 PRHDT, CDR2 FYEKMQ (reference sequence). The junction had 5 bases not matched to a gene; V was cut back by 3 bases and J by 5 bases. The CDR3 has 14 residues. CDR3 in DNA: TGTGCCAGCAGCTTCGGGACTAGTCATGAGACCCAGTACTTC. This sequence encodes CASSFGTSHETQYF.

This clonotype was seen only a few times. The gene calls are TRBV12-3 or TRBV12-4 and TRBJ2-3; D unresolved. This CDR3 contains 13 residues. The V gene lost 10 bases and the J gene lost 0 bases, with 11 bases spanning the gap. In DNA form, the CDR3 reads TGTGCCACCGGCGGCCGTAGCACAGATACGCAGTATTTT. Residues: CATGGRSTDTQYF.

The chain couples TRBV12-3 or TRBV12-4 to TRBJ2-3; 7 bases are a match to TRBD1. The CDR3 is 14 amino acids. After removal of 3 bases from V and 5 bases from J, the junction contained 5 bases not matched to a gene. The CDR3 DNA is TGTGCCAGCAGTTTCTGGACAGGAGGAGATACGCAGTATTTT. It encodes CASSFWTGGDTQYF.

This clonotype was observed a handful of times. This chain joins TRBV20-1 and TRBJ2-5, with TRBD1 matching 7 bases. The CDR3 runs to 13 residues. After removal of 7 bases from V and 1 base from J, the junction contained 6 bases not matched to a gene. Germline loops: CDR1 DFQATT, CDR2 SNEGSKA (reference sequence). CDR3 in amino acids: CSEQGTGQETQYF. As DNA, the CDR3 is TGCAGTGAACAGGGGACGGGCCAAGAGACCCAGTACTTC.

This clonotype turned up a few times. This chain links TRBV7-9 with TRBJ1-5; D remains unclear. The V end was cut by 3 bases, the J end by 0 bases, with 6 bases between. In germline, CDR1 is SEHNR, CDR2 FQNEAQ (reference sequence). CDR3 length: 14 amino acids. This chain's CDR3 is CASSFQDSNQPQHF. Written as DNA, the CDR3 is TGTGCCAGCAGCTTCCAGGATAGCAATCAGCCCCAGCATTTT. Filled out from reference TRBV7-9 and TRBJ1-5, the complete variable domain reads DTGVSQNPRHKITKRGQNVTFRCDPISEHNRLYWYRQTLGQGPEFLTYFQNEAQLEKSRLLSDRFSAERPKGSFSTLEIQRTEQGDSAMYLCASSFQDSNQPQHFGDGTRLSIL.

This clonotype was counted a few times. With a much larger clone just one base away, this may be a read error. The chain joins TRBV20-1 to TRBJ1-6; 8 bases agree with TRBD1. In germline, CDR1 is DFQATT, CDR2 SNEGSKA (reference sequence). The CDR3 loop spans 15 amino acids. The CDR3 DNA follows: TGCTGTGCTAGCCTTACAGGGGGTCATAATTCACCCCTCCACTTT. It yields the protein CCASLTGGHNSPLHF.

The chain is built from TRBV18 and TRBJ2-7; maybe TRBD1 (6 bases). The CDR3 is 12 residues long. Trimming left V 6 bases short and J 6 bases short, with 12 bases between. The germline V gene encodes CDR1 KGHSH and CDR2 LQKENI. The CDR3 here is CASSQQGTEQYF. CDR3 in DNA: TGTGCCAGCTCTCAACAGGGAACCGAGCAGTACTTC. Full variable domain (rest looked up from reference TRBV18 and TRBJ2-7): NAGVMQNPRHLVRRRGQEARLRCSPMKGHSHVYWYRQLPEEGLKFMVYLQKENIIDESGMPKERFSAEFPKEGPSILRIQQVVRGDSAAYFCASSQQGTEQYFGPGTRLTVT.

This clonotype appeared a few times. This rearrangement joins TRBV12-3 or TRBV12-4 to TRBJ2-2, with D possibly being TRBD2 (6 bases). V dropped 5 bases and J dropped 7 bases, with 23 bases sitting between them. The length of the CDR3 is 17 residues. In DNA, the CDR3 is TGTGCCAGCAGTCTATATCAAGGGGAGGCTCGGGGCGGGGAGCTGTTTTTT. Amino acid sequence: CASSLYQGEARGGELFF.

This clonotype was found many times. The chain couples TRBV6-5 to TRBJ2-2; no clear D gene. With 10 bases removed from V and 8 bases from J, the gap between germline ends came to 14 bases. The CDR3 extends over 12 amino acids. CDR1 and CDR2 (germline): MNHEY, SVGAGI. The CDR3 reads CATEGIEGELFF. The CDR3 nucleotides read TGTGCCACCGAAGGAATCGAAGGGGAGCTGTTTTTT.